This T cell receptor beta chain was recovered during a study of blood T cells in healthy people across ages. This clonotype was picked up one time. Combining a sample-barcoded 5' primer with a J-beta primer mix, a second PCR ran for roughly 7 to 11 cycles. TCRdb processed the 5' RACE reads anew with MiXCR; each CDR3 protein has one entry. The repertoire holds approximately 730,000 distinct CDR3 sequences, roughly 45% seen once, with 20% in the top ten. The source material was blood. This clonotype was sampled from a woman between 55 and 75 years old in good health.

The CDR3 here is CSAREKGIGSYTF. CDR3 nucleotide sequence: TGCAGTGCTAGAGAAAAGGGTATCGGTAGCTACACCTTC. The chain carries TRBV20-1 and TRBJ1-2; D uncertain. This CDR3 region has 13 residues. V shed 0 bases and J shed 9 bases, with 14 bases lying between them. Germline V gene data show CDR1 as DFQATT and CDR2 as SNEGSKA (reference sequence).